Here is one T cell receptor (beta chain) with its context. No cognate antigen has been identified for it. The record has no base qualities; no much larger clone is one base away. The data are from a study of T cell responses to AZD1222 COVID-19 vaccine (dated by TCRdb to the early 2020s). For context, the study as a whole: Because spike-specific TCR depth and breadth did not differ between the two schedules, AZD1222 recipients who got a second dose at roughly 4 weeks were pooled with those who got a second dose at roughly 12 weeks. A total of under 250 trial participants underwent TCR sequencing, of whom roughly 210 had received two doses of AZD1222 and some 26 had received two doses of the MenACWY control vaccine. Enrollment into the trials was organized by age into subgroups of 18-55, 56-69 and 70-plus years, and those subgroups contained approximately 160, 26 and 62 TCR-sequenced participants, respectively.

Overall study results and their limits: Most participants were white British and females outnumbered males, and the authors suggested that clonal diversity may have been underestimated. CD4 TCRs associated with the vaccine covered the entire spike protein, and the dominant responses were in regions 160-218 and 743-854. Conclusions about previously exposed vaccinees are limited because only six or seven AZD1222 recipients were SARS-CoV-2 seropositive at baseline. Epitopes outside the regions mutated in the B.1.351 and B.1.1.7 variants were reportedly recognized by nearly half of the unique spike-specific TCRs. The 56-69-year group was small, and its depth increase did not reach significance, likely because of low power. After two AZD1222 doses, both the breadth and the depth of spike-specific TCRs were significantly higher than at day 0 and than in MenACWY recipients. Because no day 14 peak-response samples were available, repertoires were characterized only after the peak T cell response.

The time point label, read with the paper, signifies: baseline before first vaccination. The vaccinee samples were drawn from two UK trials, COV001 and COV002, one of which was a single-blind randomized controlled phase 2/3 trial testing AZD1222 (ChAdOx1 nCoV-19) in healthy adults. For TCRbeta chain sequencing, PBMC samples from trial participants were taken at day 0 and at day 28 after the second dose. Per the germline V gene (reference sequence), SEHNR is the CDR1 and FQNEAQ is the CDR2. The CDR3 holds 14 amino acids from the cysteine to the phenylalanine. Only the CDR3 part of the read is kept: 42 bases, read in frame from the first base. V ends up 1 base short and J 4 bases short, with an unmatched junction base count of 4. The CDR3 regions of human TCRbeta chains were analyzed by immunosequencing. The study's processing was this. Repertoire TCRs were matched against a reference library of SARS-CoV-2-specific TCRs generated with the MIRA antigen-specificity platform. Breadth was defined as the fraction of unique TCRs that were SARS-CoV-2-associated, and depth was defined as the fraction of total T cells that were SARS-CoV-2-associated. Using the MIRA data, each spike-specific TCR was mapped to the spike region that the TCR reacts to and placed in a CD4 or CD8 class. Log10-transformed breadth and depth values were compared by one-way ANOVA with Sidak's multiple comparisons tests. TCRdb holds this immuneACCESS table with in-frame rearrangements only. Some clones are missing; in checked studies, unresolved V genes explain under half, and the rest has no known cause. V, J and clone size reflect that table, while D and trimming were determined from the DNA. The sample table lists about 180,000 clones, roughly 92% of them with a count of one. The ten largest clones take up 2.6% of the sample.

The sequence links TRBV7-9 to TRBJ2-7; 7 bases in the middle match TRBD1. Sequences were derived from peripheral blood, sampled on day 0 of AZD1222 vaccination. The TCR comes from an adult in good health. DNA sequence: TGTGCCAGCAGCTTAGGGGGGACAGTTTACGAGCAGTACTTC. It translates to CASSLGGTVYEQYF.